Listed below are T cell receptor beta chains from one sample, sequenced in a study of CD8 T cells in Susac syndrome. Each CDR3 protein gets one entry after TCRdb re-called the immunoSEQ multiplex PCR reads with MiXCR. The top ten hold 0.075% to 0.09% of the sample, which has just under 150,000 distinct CDR3 sequences, roughly 95% seen once. The sequenced material came from CD4+ T cells from PBMCs. The receptors were sampled from a human donor in good health. CDR3s include the opening cysteine and the closing phenylalanine or tryptophan. A D gene is named only where the DNA matches it firmly. Clone size is given for some rows only: seen once, a few or many times, or a class if the clone is expanded.

TRBV2,-,TRBJ2-1,-,CASSGSGSWGFNEQFF,TGTGCCAGCAGTGGATCAGGTTCCTGGGGGTTCAATGAGCAGTTCTTC
TRBV28,-,TRBJ1-4,-,CASSGATNEKLFF,TGTGCCAGCAGTGGGGCAACTAATGAAAAACTGTTTTTT
TRBV20-1,-,TRBJ2-7,-,CSAGKGNTYEQYF,TGCAGTGCGGGAAAGGGTAACACCTACGAGCAGTACTTC
TRBV5-4,-,TRBJ1-1,-,CASSLDQGRRTEAFF,TGTGCCAGCAGCTTGGACCAGGGGAGGAGGACTGAAGCTTTCTTT
TRBV9,TRBD1,TRBJ2-7,-,CASSVGTGGPYEQYF,TGTGCCAGCAGCGTTGGGACAGGGGGGCCCTACGAGCAGTACTTC
TRBV6-5,-,TRBJ2-7,once,CASSRTLSEQYF,TGTGCCAGCAGCCGGACTCTTTCCGAGCAGTACTTC
TRBV12-3/TRBV12-4,-,TRBJ1-5,-,CASSPRSGDQPQHF,TGTGCCAGCAGCCCCCGGTCAGGGGATCAGCCCCAGCATTTT
TRBV18,-,TRBJ1-2,once,CASSPGTDQLNGYTF,TGTGCCAGCTCACCCGGGACCGATCAATTAAATGGCTACACCTTC
TRBV3-1,TRBD2,TRBJ2-7,-,CASSPPGLAGWSYEQYF,TGTGCCAGCAGCCCCCCCGGGCTAGCGGGGTGGAGCTACGAGCAGTACTTC
TRBV18,-,TRBJ2-1,-,CASSPFKSSYNEQFF,TGTGCCAGCTCACCGTTTAAGTCCTCCTACAATGAGCAGTTCTTC
TRBV12-3/TRBV12-4,-,TRBJ1-2,-,CASSLARGLYGYTF,TGTGCCAGCAGTTTAGCGCGTGGCCTCTATGGCTACACCTTC
TRBV2,TRBD2,TRBJ2-7,-,CASSGFPGLADAYEQYF,TGTGCCAGCAGTGGATTCCCGGGACTAGCGGACGCCTACGAGCAGTACTTC
TRBV23-1,-,TRBJ1-2,-,CASSPREYGYTF,TGCGCCAGCAGTCCAAGGGAATATGGCTACACCTTC
TRBV5-1,-,TRBJ2-5,-,CASSPPQLRETQYF,TGCGCCAGCAGCCCCCCCCAGCTCAGGGAGACCCAGTACTTC
TRBV6-5,-,TRBJ1-2,few,CASSLSRQTTYTF,TGTGCCAGCAGTTTGTCCCGGCAGACCACCTACACCTTC
TRBV20-1,-,TRBJ1-1,-,CSATGTSFMNTEAFF,TGCAGTGCTACCGGGACATCATTCATGAACACTGAAGCTTTCTTT
TRBV5-1,-,TRBJ1-2,-,CASSSAGVYGYTF,TGCGCCAGCAGCAGCGCAGGGGTGTATGGCTACACCTTC
TRBV24-1,TRBD1,TRBJ1-2,-,CATSDYGQDYGYTF,TGTGCCACCAGTGATTACGGACAGGACTATGGCTACACCTTC
TRBV30,-,TRBJ2-2,-,CACKDAGELFF,TGTGCCTGTAAGGACGCCGGGGAGCTGTTTTTT
TRBV20-1,TRBD1,TRBJ1-4,-,CSASHQGAGANEKLFF,TGCAGTGCTAGTCATCAGGGGGCTGGTGCTAATGAAAAACTGTTTTTT
TRBV29-1,-,TRBJ1-4,-,CSVGGWAGNSRSEKLFF,TGCAGCGTTGGCGGTTGGGCAGGGAACTCGAGAAGTGAAAAACTGTTTTTT
TRBV21-1,-,TRBJ2-5,once,CASSSLLGTQKETQYF,TGTGCCAGCAGCAGTCTACTCGGGACACAGAAAGAGACCCAGTACTTC
TRBV29-1,TRBD2,TRBJ2-1,-,CSVPLTSGGNEQFF,TGCAGCGTTCCGCTGACTAGCGGAGGGAATGAGCAGTTCTTC
TRBV9,-,TRBJ2-7,-,CASSVGNGLGEQYF,TGTGCCAGCAGCGTAGGTAACGGCCTGGGGGAGCAGTACTTC
TRBV7-2,-,TRBJ1-2,few,CASSFVLPYGYTF,TGTGCCAGCAGCTTTGTCCTGCCTTATGGCTACACCTTC
TRBV4-1,-,TRBJ1-6,-,CASSQGRPGGSPLHF,TGCGCCAGCAGCCAAGGCAGGCCGGGTGGTTCACCCCTCCACTTT
TRBV7-9,-,TRBJ1-3,-,CASSLEGPSGNTIYF,TGTGCCAGCAGCTTAGAAGGTCCATCTGGAAACACCATATATTTT
TRBV7-3,TRBD2,TRBJ2-3,-,CASSSQGLASDTQYF,TGTGCCAGCAGCTCCCAGGGACTAGCCTCAGATACGCAGTATTTT
TRBV14,-,TRBJ1-5,-,CASSQDLQVSNQPQHF,TGTGCCAGCAGCCAAGACTTACAGGTTAGCAATCAGCCCCAGCATTTT
TRBV9,-,TRBJ2-6,-,CASSVEGTGANVLTF,TGTGCCAGCAGCGTAGAAGGTACAGGGGCCAACGTCCTGACTTTC
TRBV29-1,TRBD2,TRBJ2-3,-,CSVDSGRATDTQYF,TGCAGCGTCGATAGCGGGAGGGCCACAGATACGCAGTATTTT
TRBV9,-,TRBJ2-6,once,CASSAGSGANVLTF,TGTGCCAGCAGCGCCGGTTCAGGGGCCAACGTCCTGACTTTC
TRBV25-1,-,TRBJ2-5,-,CASSEPRTKGEAQYF,TGTGCCAGCAGTGAGCCCCGGACCAAAGGAGAGGCCCAGTACTTC
TRBV7-3,-,TRBJ1-5,-,CASSLVRTVSNQPQHF,TGTGCCAGCAGCTTAGTGAGGACAGTTAGCAATCAGCCCCAGCATTTT
TRBV19,-,TRBJ1-5,-,CASSIGQAASNQPQHF,TGTGCCAGTAGTATAGGGCAGGCTGCTAGCAATCAGCCCCAGCATTTT
TRBV5-4,-,TRBJ1-2,-,CASSLKRDTVYGYTF,TGTGCCAGCAGCTTGAAGAGGGACACCGTCTATGGCTACACCTTC
TRBV20-1,-,TRBJ2-7,-,CSARDSRPQVPYEQYF,TGCAGTGCTAGAGATTCGCGTCCTCAAGTCCCCTACGAGCAGTACTTC
TRBV28,-,TRBJ1-1,-,CASRLTGEAFF,TGTGCCAGCAGGCTGACGGGTGAAGCTTTCTTT
TRBV12-3/TRBV12-4,-,TRBJ2-7,-,CASSDIAYEQYF,TGTGCCAGCAGTGACATTGCGTACGAGCAGTACTTC
TRBV7-9,TRBD2,TRBJ2-3,-,CASSTPPGLAGTDTQYF,TGTGCCAGCAGCACCCCTCCGGGACTAGCGGGCACAGATACGCAGTATTTT
TRBV6-2/TRBV6-3,TRBD2,TRBJ2-5,-,CASSSRAGGRETQYF,TGTGCCAGCAGCAGCCGAGCGGGAGGGCGGGAGACCCAGTACTTC
TRBV12-3/TRBV12-4,TRBD1,TRBJ1-5,-,CASSLEGASIQPQHF,TGTGCCAGCAGTTTGGAGGGGGCAAGCATTCAGCCCCAGCATTTT
TRBV6-2/TRBV6-3,TRBD1,TRBJ2-2,-,CASSYRPGGTGELFF,TGTGCCAGCAGTTACCGGCCAGGGGGCACCGGGGAGCTGTTTTTT
TRBV3-1,TRBD2,TRBJ2-1,-,CASSQVRVAGESEQFF,TGTGCCAGCAGCCAAGTCCGGGTAGCGGGAGAAAGTGAGCAGTTCTTC
TRBV2,-,TRBJ2-7,-,CASSEFNEQYF,TGTGCCAGCAGTGAATTTAACGAGCAGTACTTC
TRBV20-1,TRBD2,TRBJ2-2,-,CSARIGLADNTGELFF,TGCAGTGCTAGAATAGGACTAGCGGATAACACCGGGGAGCTGTTTTTT
TRBV5-4,-,TRBJ1-4,-,CASSVIRGSTNEKLFF,TGTGCCAGCAGCGTCATCAGGGGTTCAACTAATGAAAAACTGTTTTTT
TRBV2,-,TRBJ2-3,-,CASRRETDTQYF,TGTGCCAGCAGGAGGGAGACAGATACGCAGTATTTT
TRBV21-1,-,TRBJ2-1,-,CASSTPDRGRNEQFF,TGTGCCAGCAGCACCCCGGACAGGGGTCGGAATGAGCAGTTCTTC
TRBV7-6,-,TRBJ2-3,once,CASSFDGGDTQYF,TGTGCCAGCAGCTTCGATGGGGGAGATACGCAGTATTTT
TRBV29-1,TRBD2,TRBJ2-6,-,CSVEIGASGSSGANALTF,TGCAGCGTTGAAATTGGCGCTAGCGGGAGCTCTGGGGCCAACGCCCTGACTTTC
TRBV7-9,TRBD1,TRBJ2-5,few,CASSLGQGWETQYF,TGTGCCAGCAGCTTGGGACAGGGTTGGGAGACCCAGTACTTC
TRBV7-2,TRBD1,TRBJ1-2,once,CASSVGGRQGGYTF,TGTGCCAGCAGCGTAGGGGGCCGGCAGGGTGGCTACACCTTC
TRBV29-1,-,TRBJ1-1,-,CSVESSTGVLNTEAFF,TGCAGCGTTGAATCCTCTACCGGGGTTCTGAACACTGAAGCTTTCTTT